Listed here are 30 T cell receptor beta chains from one sample, sequenced in a study of PD-L1 blockade in urothelial cancer. Only in-frame clones appear in the TCRdb table, and some are missing; sequencing was by immunoSEQ multiplex PCR. Of 35,000 to 45,000 clones detected, around 80% appear once; the ten largest clones hold 3% to 4.5%. The sample was PBMCs, taken around atezolizumab (anti-PD-L1) treatment. The receptors here all came from a man aged 65-85 years with urothelial cancer.

The gene calls are TRBV18 and TRBJ1-1; D is ambiguous. CDR1 is KGHSH and CDR2 is LQKENI in the germline V gene. Trimming cost V 6 bases and J 4 bases, with 18 bases left between them. The CDR3 spans 15 residues. For the CDR3, the DNA is TGTGCCAGCTCGTCAGGTTTCCAGGCTACCACTGAAGCTTTCTTT. It translates to CASSSGFQATTEAFF.

This clone was detected only once. This rearrangement joins TRBV5-1 to TRBJ1-2; D not resolved. Trimming left V 2 bases short and J 8 bases short, with 16 bases between. The CDR3 is 14 amino acids. Looked up from germline, CDR1 is SGHRS and CDR2 is YFSETQ. The CDR3 loop is CASSFTGVNEGYTF. CDR3 nucleotide sequence: TGCGCCAGCAGCTTTACCGGGGTCAACGAGGGCTACACCTTC.

The rearrangement links TRBV7-6 to TRBJ2-2, with 12 bases lining up with TRBD2. CDR3 size: 16 residues. CDR1 is SGHVS, CDR2 FNYEAQ, per germline. The V segment lost 5 bases and the J segment 6 bases; nucleotides outside the gene matches: 7. The CDR3 DNA reads TGTGCCAGCAGCCTGGGACTAGCGGGCCCGTCCGGGGAGCTGTTTTTT. Translation: CASSLGLAGPSGELFF.

This clone was observed once. The genes are TRBV21-1 and TRBJ2-5; TRBD2 is the table's D call and was not checked against the DNA. TRBV21-1 is listed as a pseudogene. The CDR3 contains 16 residues. CDR3 bases: TGTGCCAGCTCCTCCCCAAATGAGGGAGATATTGAGACCCAGTACTTC. It is translated as CASSSPNEGDIETQYF.

As DNA, the CDR3 is TGTGCCAGTAGTATATCAGGGGGTAAGGAACAGTTCTTC. Its translation: CASSISGGKEQFF. This sequence joins TRBV19 and TRBJ2-1; 7 bases map to TRBD1. V shed 2 bases, J shed 13 bases, and the junction held 8 bases outside the gene matches. Per the germline V gene, CDR1 is LNHDA and CDR2 is SQIVND (reference sequence). The CDR3 contains 13 residues.

The chain links TRBV12-5 to TRBJ2-7; 12 nucleotides align to TRBD2. The CDR3 has 16 amino acids. The ends lost 1 base at V and 4 bases at J; junction bases unmatched: 5. Germline loops: CDR1 LGHNT, CDR2 FRNRAP. The DNA of the CDR3 is TGTGCTAGTGGTTTGGAACGGACTAGCGGGGTTTACGAGCAGTACTTC. Translated: CASGLERTSGVYEQYF.

The rearrangement uses TRBV5-4 and TRBJ2-2; possible D gene TRBD2, 6 bases. The CDR3 sequence is 14 residues long. Germline loops: CDR1 SGHNT, CDR2 YYREEE (reference sequence). With 0 bases removed from V and 3 bases from J, the gap between germline ends came to 6 bases. Written as DNA, the CDR3 is TGTGCCAGCAGCTTGGGGAGGGACACCGGGGAGCTGTTTTTT. Translated: CASSLGRDTGELFF.

This chain links TRBV5-1 with TRBJ1-4, with D possibly TRBD1 on 6 matching bases. The V and J ends lost 4 bases and 2 bases respectively, with 12 bases between them. There are 15 residues in the CDR3. CDR1 and CDR2 from the germline V gene are SGHRS and YFSETQ. The CDR3 region has the DNA TGCGCCAGCAGCGCAACAGGGATTACTAATGAAAAACTGTTTTTT. Protein sequence: CASSATGITNEKLFF.

The V call is TRBV5-4, the J call TRBJ2-2, with 9 nucleotides matching TRBD2. Germline V gives CDR1 SGHNT, CDR2 YYREEE (reference sequence). This CDR3 is 15 amino acids long. Trimming cost V 4 bases and J 7 bases; bases outside gene matches: 8. The CDR3 sequence: CASSPQTTSGGELFF. Written as DNA, the CDR3 is TGTGCCAGCAGCCCTCAGACGACTAGCGGCGGGGAGCTGTTTTTT.

This clone has just one count. The J gene is TRBJ2-1, the V gene TRBV7-9, with a tentative D call TRBD1 (6 bases). V lost 7 bases to trimming and J lost 1 base, with 11 bases between them. The CDR3 consists of 14 residues. Germline V CDR1 and CDR2: SEHNR, FQNEAQ (reference sequence). The CDR3 region is CASTTTGSYNEQFF. The DNA for the CDR3 is TGTGCCAGCACCACGACAGGATCCTACAATGAGCAGTTCTTC.

This clone was found once. The rearrangement joins TRBV6-1 to TRBJ2-3, with 8 bases identical to TRBD2. With 7 bases clipped from V and 2 bases from J, the junction kept 8 bases outside the gene matches. Germline CDR1 and CDR2: MNHNS and SASEGT. The CDR3 spans 15 residues. For the CDR3, the DNA is TGTGCCAGCACCGGCGGGGGGTACATCACAGATACGCAGTATTTT. Translating gives CASTGGGYITDTQYF.

This chain joins TRBV7-7 and TRBJ2-5, with a possible D match to TRBD1 (6 bases). The germline V and J ends were trimmed by 4 bases and 0 bases, with 12 bases remaining between them. This CDR3 contains 15 residues. CDR1 and CDR2 from the germline V gene are SSHAT and FNYEAQ (reference sequence). The CDR3 is CASSSLGGDQETQYF. Written as DNA, the CDR3 is TGTGCCAGCAGCTCCTTAGGGGGAGACCAAGAGACCCAGTACTTC.

V usage is TRBV28 and J usage is TRBJ2-2; TRBD1 is a possible D gene (7 bases). The CDR3 is made up of 21 amino acids. Germline V gene sequence: CDR1 MDHEN, CDR2 SYDVKM. Deletions cut 2 bases from V and 3 bases from J, with 28 bases between. The CDR3 bases are TGTGCCAGCAGTTTAAATGACTTCTGGGCAGGGGGGTATCGTGACACCGGGGAGCTGTTTTTT. This translates into CASSLNDFWAGGYRDTGELFF.

The V and J genes are TRBV7-2 and TRBJ1-1; no clear D. CDR1 SGHTA and CDR2 FQGNSA come from the germline V gene. Trimming took 3 bases from V and 4 from J, leaving 27 bases between them. There are 19 residues in the CDR3. CDR3 region: CASSFPGGTGFQAGTEAFF. The CDR3 bases are TGTGCCAGCAGCTTCCCCGGTGGTACGGGGTTTCAGGCGGGCACTGAAGCTTTCTTT.

The rearrangement uses TRBV7-8 and TRBJ1-3, with 7 bases aligning to TRBD1. The CDR3 is made up of 14 amino acids. Germline V lookup: CDR1 SGHVS, CDR2 FQNEAQ. With 5 bases clipped from V and 2 bases from J, the junction kept 3 bases outside the gene matches. CDR3 residues: CASSLTGAGNTIYF. The CDR3 DNA follows: TGTGCCAGCAGCCTTACAGGGGCTGGAAACACCATATATTTT.

The rearrangement joins TRBV6-4 to TRBJ2-2; a weak D match, TRBD1 (6 bases). This CDR3 has 12 amino acids. Germline values: CDR1 MRHNA, CDR2 SNTAGT. V lost 5 bases and J lost 6, with 7 bases in between. This CDR3 is CASSNRAGELFF. The CDR3 nucleotides read TGTGCCAGCAGTAACAGGGCCGGGGAGCTGTTTTTT.

This chain joins TRBV28 and TRBJ2-3; 9 nucleotides align to TRBD2. J gave up 2 bases and V 4 bases, and 4 bases lay outside the gene matches. The CDR3 runs 15 residues. CDR1 and CDR2 from the germline V gene are MDHEN and SYDVKM. The CDR3 sequence: CASSSSSGTTDTQYF. The DNA of the CDR3 is TGTGCCAGCAGTTCGTCTAGCGGGACCACAGATACGCAGTATTTT.

The genes are TRBV11-1 and TRBJ2-1; D is perhaps TRBD1 (6 bases). With 5 bases removed from V and 5 bases from J, the gap between germline ends came to 19 bases. The CDR3 length is 16 residues. The germline CDR1 and CDR2 sequences are SGHAT and FQDESV (reference sequence). This CDR3 reads CASSQNPGTPNNEQFF. In nucleotides, the CDR3 is TGTGCCAGCAGCCAGAATCCCGGGACACCTAACAATGAGCAGTTCTTC.

In this sample, this clone turned up a few times. V gene TRBV29-1 combines with J gene TRBJ2-7; TRBD2 agrees at 11 bases. CDR1 is SQVTM, CDR2 ANQGSEA, per germline. The junction had 9 bases not matched to a gene; V was cut back by 7 bases and J by 7 bases. The CDR3 is 13 residues long. As DNA, the CDR3 is TGCAGCGCATCACCTTCTAGCGGGAGGGAGCAGTACTTC. Protein: CSASPSSGREQYF.

This chain connects TRBV5-4 to TRBJ2-3, with 10 bases that match TRBD1. V trimming: 4 bases; J trimming: 4 bases; junction bases outside the gene matches: 6. Germline CDR1 SGHNT, CDR2 YYREEE (reference sequence). This CDR3 region has 15 residues. The CDR3, as DNA: TGTGCCAGCAGCACAGACAGGGGGCGGGCAGATACGCAGTATTTT. Residues: CASSTDRGRADTQYF.

The chain recombines TRBV7-9 with TRBJ2-3, with 12 positions matching TRBD2. The CDR3 has 16 residues. Germline CDR1 is SEHNR and CDR2 is FQNEAQ (reference sequence). J was trimmed by 4 bases and V by 6 bases; bases with no gene match: 8. CDR3 residues: CASSPGLAGDADTQYF. Here the CDR3 DNA reads TGTGCCAGCAGTCCGGGACTAGCGGGTGACGCAGATACGCAGTATTTT.

This rearrangement joins TRBV30 to TRBJ1-4; weak D call: TRBD1 (6 bases). Germline values: CDR1 GTSNPN, CDR2 SVGIG (reference sequence). V shed 3 bases and J shed 8 bases, with 16 bases lying between them. CDR3 length equals 14 residues. Here the CDR3 reads CAWRPRGADEKLFF. CDR3 in DNA: TGTGCCTGGAGGCCTCGGGGGGCGGACGAAAAACTGTTTTTT.

The rearrangement links TRBV5-4 to TRBJ1-4; D perhaps matches TRBD1 (6 bases). Trimming took off 2 bases at V and 7 bases at J, with 21 bases between the two ends. This CDR3 spans 17 amino acids. Looked up from germline, CDR1 is SGHNT and CDR2 is YYREEE (reference sequence). The CDR3 loop is CASSFGSSGQTSEKLFF. CDR3 sequence (DNA): TGTGCCAGCAGCTTCGGGTCCTCCGGACAGACCTCTGAAAAACTGTTTTTT.

In its sample, this clone was seen a few times. The rearrangement uses TRBV28 and TRBJ1-2, with TRBD1 identical over 8 bases. The ends lost 8 bases at V and 7 bases at J; junction bases unmatched: 6. Germline V gene data show CDR1 as MDHEN and CDR2 as SYDVKM. The CDR3 contains 12 residues. The CDR3 protein is CASGDRGFGYTF. The CDR3, as DNA: TGTGCCAGCGGAGACAGGGGCTTTGGCTACACCTTC.

Written as DNA, the CDR3 is TGTGCCAGCAGCCCGACTAGCGGGTACGAGCAGTACTTC. It specifies CASSPTSGYEQYF. V gene TRBV7-6 combines with J gene TRBJ2-7; 10 nucleotides match TRBD2. CDR3 length: 13 residues. Trimming took 5 bases from V and 4 from J; bases not matched to a gene: 2. The germline V gene has CDR1 SGHVS and CDR2 FNYEAQ.

This clone has a handful of counts. The V gene is TRBV6-5, the J gene TRBJ1-2; D unresolved. The CDR3 runs to 11 residues. Germline lookup yields CDR1 MNHEY and CDR2 SVGAGI. V was pared by 4 bases and J by 9 bases, with 9 bases between. CDR3 sequence reads: CASSFGGSYTF. The CDR3 DNA reads as TGTGCCAGCAGTTTCGGCGGGAGCTACACCTTC.

The chain carries TRBV7-9 and TRBJ2-5; 12 bases line up with TRBD1. The CDR3 length is 18 residues. Germline values: CDR1 SEHNR, CDR2 FQNEAQ (reference sequence). Unmatched junction bases numbered 15, after V lost 5 bases and J lost 5 bases. The CDR3 here is CASSLTTPGTGGRETQYF. The CDR3 coding sequence is TGTGCCAGCAGCCTGACTACCCCGGGGACAGGGGGCCGTGAGACCCAGTACTTC.

The chain combines TRBV19 with TRBJ1-4, with 10 bases aligning to TRBD1. Germline-derived CDR1 and CDR2 are LNHDA and SQIVND (reference sequence). The CDR3 covers 13 residues. V was clipped by 4 bases and J by 13 bases; unmatched bases: 6. The CDR3 protein is CASSTTGGDGLFF. The CDR3 coding sequence is TGTGCCAGTAGTACGACAGGGGGCGATGGACTGTTTTTT.

The chain employs TRBV28 and TRBJ1-4; 9 bases agree with TRBD1. J lost 0 bases, V lost 5 bases, and 10 bases had no gene match. The germline CDR1 and CDR2 sequences are MDHEN and SYDVKM. The CDR3 extends over 18 amino acids. The CDR3 region is CASSPTGTGRPTNEKLFF. The CDR3 DNA follows: TGTGCCAGCAGTCCAACCGGGACAGGGCGCCCAACTAATGAAAAACTGTTTTTT.

The chain links TRBV11-2 to TRBJ1-4; possibly TRBD1 for D (5 bases). Trimming pared 4 bases from V and 7 bases from J, leaving 19 bases between. Germline CDR1 SGHAT, CDR2 FQNNGV. The CDR3 is 16 residues long. CDR3 residues: CASSSLGRGWTEKLFF. As DNA, the CDR3 is TGTGCCAGCAGCTCCCTAGGGAGGGGATGGACTGAAAAACTGTTTTTT.